Each of the 31 T cell receptor beta chains below was sequenced from the same sample in a study. TCRdb independently ran MiXCR on the 5' RACE reads; one entry per CDR3 protein. Of some 60,000 distinct CDR3 sequences listed, 30% are singletons. Sequencing input: tumor-infiltrating naive CD4+ T cells sorted from the breast tumor. As for subset: naive CD4+ T cells, CD4+CD45RA+CD25-. These receptors originate from a female donor with breast cancer.

Of note for this clonotype: Being one base from a much bigger clone, this may be a read error. The gene calls are TRBV4-3 and TRBJ2-1; 12 bases fit TRBD2. Germline CDR1 reads LGHNA; CDR2 reads YSLEER. The CDR3 length is 14 residues. CDR3 coding DNA: TGCGCCAGCAGCCCTAGCGGGAGGGCCAATGAGCAGCTCTTC. As protein: CASSPSGRANEQLF.

In this sample, this clonotype turned up a few times. V gene TRBV12-3 or TRBV12-4 combines with J gene TRBJ1-5; 7 bases match TRBD1. Trimming cost V 7 bases and J 7 bases; bases outside gene matches: 7. This CDR3 is built from 13 residues. The CDR3 loop is CASTRGFGQPQHF. The CDR3 region has the DNA TGTGCCAGCACCAGGGGGTTCGGGCAGCCCCAGCATTTT.

This clonotype was seen a handful of times. The V and J genes are TRBV7-2 and TRBJ1-5, with D hard to call. CDR3 length: 15 residues. Germline CDR1 reads SGHTA; CDR2 reads FQGNSA. Trimming removed 1 base from V and 2 bases from J, with 9 bases in between. The CDR3 here is CASSLEGGGNQPQHF. The CDR3, as DNA: TGTGCCAGCAGCTTAGAGGGTGGGGGCAATCAGCCCCAGCATTTT.

This clonotype occurred a few times. The chain is built from TRBV7-2 and TRBJ2-7, with unresolved D. Trimming took 0 bases from V and 0 from J, leaving 9 bases between them. This CDR3 region has 15 residues. Germline-derived CDR1 and CDR2 are SGHTA and FQGNSA. The DNA of the CDR3 is TGTGCCAGCAGCTTAGCGGTTCGTGCCTCCTACGAGCAGTACTTC. It is translated as CASSLAVRASYEQYF.

Only a few counts were recorded for this clonotype. V gene TRBV18 combines with J gene TRBJ1-2; tentatively, D is TRBD1 (6 bases). Germline V gene data show CDR1 as KGHSH and CDR2 as LQKENI. The CDR3 runs to 13 residues. V dropped 6 bases and J dropped 4 bases, with 12 bases sitting between them. CDR3 sequence: CASSRDTAYGYTF. CDR3 in DNA: TGTGCCAGCTCTCGGGACACGGCCTATGGCTACACCTTC.

This clonotype was detected only a few times. The genes are TRBV5-1 and TRBJ1-2; 7 bases are a match to TRBD1. The CDR3 is 14 residues long. V trimming: 1 base; J trimming: 6 bases; junction bases outside the gene matches: 6. CDR1 SGHRS and CDR2 YFSETQ come from the germline V gene. The CDR3 protein is CASSLTGDSNGYTF. The CDR3 DNA is TGCGCCAGCAGCTTGACAGGGGATTCGAATGGCTACACCTTC.

This clonotype was counted a few times. V gene TRBV6-5 combines with J gene TRBJ1-3; weak D call: TRBD1 (5 bases). Trimming pared 10 bases from V and 2 bases from J, leaving 12 bases between. Germline V gene lookup returns CDR1 MNHEY and CDR2 SVGAGI. The CDR3 is 13 amino acids. The CDR3 DNA reads as TGTGCCACCCACGGGGGGGCTGGAAACACCATATATTTT. It specifies CATHGGAGNTIYF.

This chain joins TRBV3-1 and TRBJ2-3; D gene unclear. The ends were cut back, 1 base at V and 7 bases at J, with 6 bases in the middle. Germline loops: CDR1 LGHDT, CDR2 YNNKEL (reference sequence). The CDR3 totals 12 residues. CDR3 DNA sequence: TGTGCCAGCAGCCAAGTCCCACATACGCAGTATTTT. Amino acid sequence: CASSQVPHTQYF.

There are many counts of this clonotype. This sequence joins TRBV10-3 and TRBJ2-2; perhaps TRBD1 as D (6 bases). V lost 8 bases and J 1 base, leaving 8 bases between the germline ends. The CDR3 is 13 residues long. Germline CDR1 reads ENHRY; CDR2 reads SYGVKD. CDR3 amino acids: CAIGGQNTGELFF. The CDR3, as DNA: TGTGCCATCGGGGGACAGAACACCGGGGAGCTGTTTTTT.

This chain uses TRBV4-3 with TRBJ1-1, with 7 bases fitting TRBD1. Germline values: CDR1 LGHNA, CDR2 YSLEER. J lost 1 base, V lost 5 bases, and 4 bases had no gene match. The CDR3 is 14 amino acids. Here the CDR3 reads CASSAWTGNTEAFF. Written as DNA, the CDR3 is TGCGCCAGCAGCGCCTGGACAGGGAACACTGAAGCTTTCTTT.

CDR3: CASSLDWGAQETQYF. DNA of the CDR3: TGTGCCAGCAGCCTTGATTGGGGGGCGCAAGAGACCCAGTACTTC. This chain connects TRBV4-2 to TRBJ2-5; D is possibly TRBD1 or TRBD2 (6 bases each). The length of the CDR3 is 15 residues. Germline assignment: CDR1 LGHNA and CDR2 YNFKEQ. Trimming took 4 bases from V and 2 from J, leaving 14 bases between them.

This CDR3 reads CASAVFGTDTQYF. CDR3 nucleotides: TGTGCCAGCGCAGTTTTCGGAACAGATACGCAGTATTTT. This sequence joins TRBV7-9 and TRBJ2-3; D remains unclear. With 8 bases removed from V and 3 bases from J, the gap between germline ends came to 12 bases. The germline V gene encodes CDR1 SEHNR and CDR2 FQNEAQ (reference sequence). The CDR3 has 13 residues.

This clonotype was seen more than once but under ten times. The chain is built from TRBV7-2 and TRBJ2-7; 13 bases align to TRBD2. The CDR3 is 15 amino acids. Germline V gene sequence: CDR1 SGHTA, CDR2 FQGNSA. Trimming removed 5 bases from V and 6 bases from J; junction bases left unmatched: 7. The CDR3 nucleotides read TGTGCCAGCAGCGAAACTAGCGGGAGGGCCGGCGAGCAGTACTTC. Protein sequence: CASSETSGRAGEQYF.

This clonotype was seen many times. The J gene is TRBJ2-7, the V gene TRBV6-6; D gene ambiguous. Germline CDR1 reads MNHNY; CDR2 reads SVGAGI (reference sequence). This CDR3 region has 13 residues. Between the trimmed V and J ends, which lost 0 bases and 6 bases, there was a span of 9 bases. The CDR3 is CASSYSKATEQYF. The DNA for the CDR3 is TGTGCCAGCAGTTACTCGAAAGCGACCGAGCAGTACTTC.

The CDR3 spells CSARQGSGYGYTF. DNA of the CDR3: TGCAGCGCAAGACAGGGGTCGGGGTATGGCTACACCTTC. V gene TRBV29-1 combines with J gene TRBJ1-2; TRBD1 matches 8 bases. Losses at the gene ends were 7 bases for V and 5 bases for J; bases not matched to a gene: 9. Germline V gene data show CDR1 as SQVTM and CDR2 as ANQGSEA. The CDR3 runs 13 residues.

This rearrangement joins TRBV5-1 to TRBJ1-1; D ambiguous. V was clipped by 0 bases and J by 7 bases, with 19 bases between them. The V gene's germline CDR1 is SGHRS and CDR2 YFSETQ. The CDR3 contains 16 residues. The CDR3: CASSLGGSKTDREAFF. As DNA, the CDR3 is TGCGCCAGCAGCTTGGGAGGGTCGAAGACGGACCGTGAAGCTTTCTTT.

The genes are TRBV30 and TRBJ2-5; D is unresolved. Germline V lookup: CDR1 GTSNPN, CDR2 SVGIG (reference sequence). V was clipped by 3 bases and J by 10 bases, with 15 bases between them. There are 12 residues in the CDR3. The DNA of the CDR3 is TGTGCCTGGAGCCGGGCCCGGAGTGACCAGTACTTC. Residues: CAWSRARSDQYF.

In its sample, this clonotype was seen a few times. This chain connects TRBV4-2 to TRBJ2-7, with 10 bases aligning to TRBD2. The CDR3 runs to 16 residues. CDR1 is LGHNA and CDR2 is YNFKEQ in the germline V gene. J lost 2 bases, V lost 1 base, and 5 bases had no gene match. CDR3 sequence: CASSQASGLAAYEQYF. The DNA for the CDR3 is TGTGCCAGCAGCCAAGCGAGCGGACTAGCGGCCTACGAGCAGTACTTC.

The chain has TRBV25-1 and TRBJ2-5; 7 nucleotides agree with TRBD2. The CDR3 runs 15 residues. V shed 6 bases, J shed 4 bases, and the junction held 11 bases outside the gene matches. The germline gives CDR1 MGHDK, CDR2 SYGVNS. The CDR3 reads CASSESGKDTETQYF. CDR3 nucleotide sequence: TGTGCCAGCAGCGAAAGCGGGAAGGATACAGAGACCCAGTACTTC.

The chain joins TRBV7-3 to TRBJ2-5; no clear D gene. V shed 1 base and J shed 3 bases, with 6 bases lying between them. Germline CDR1 is SGHTA and CDR2 is FQGTGA. The CDR3 is 13 amino acids. The CDR3 DNA is TGTGCCAGCAGCTTAAGACGAGAAGAGACCCAGTACTTC. Its protein product is CASSLRREETQYF.

This clonotype is medium-sized (0.01 to 0.1%) within its sample. The V gene is TRBV5-1, the J gene TRBJ2-1, with 10 bases fitting TRBD1. V lost 4 bases and J lost 9; bases outside the gene matches: 7. CDR1 SGHRS and CDR2 YFSETQ come from the germline V gene. This CDR3 is built from 14 residues. Written as DNA, the CDR3 is TGCGCCAGCAGCGGAACGGGGACAGGGGCTGAGCAGTTCTTC. This translates into CASSGTGTGAEQFF.

The table lists this clonotype with many counts. The chain combines TRBV5-1 with TRBJ1-1; no reliable D call. Trimming left V 5 bases short and J 1 base short, with 9 bases between. Germline V gives CDR1 SGHRS, CDR2 YFSETQ. CDR3 length equals 13 residues. CDR3: CASSEQGNTEAFF. CDR3 DNA: TGCGCCAGCAGTGAACAAGGGAACACTGAAGCTTTCTTT.

The chain couples TRBV6-6 to TRBJ1-5; D is uncertain. CDR1 and CDR2 (germline): MNHNY, SVGAGI (reference sequence). There are 15 residues in the CDR3. V lost 6 bases, J lost 0 bases, and 12 bases lay in between. This chain's CDR3 is CASSPLTHSNQPQHF. CDR3 sequence (DNA): TGTGCCAGCAGCCCTCTGACCCATAGCAATCAGCCCCAGCATTTT.

A word on this clonotype: A read error may explain this, as a much larger clone is one base away. This sequence joins TRBV7-2 and TRBJ2-5; tentatively, D is TRBD1 (5 bases). This CDR3 has 15 residues. Germline V gene data show CDR1 as SGHTA and CDR2 as FQGNSA. The CDR3 sequence: CASGFNKGSGETQYF. DNA of the CDR3: TGTGCCAGCGGCTTTAACAAGGGGTCTGGGGAGACCCAGTACTTC.

The V and J genes are TRBV9 and TRBJ2-5, with 7 positions matching TRBD2. V gave up 4 bases and J gave up 0 bases; unmatched junction bases: 9. Looked up from germline, CDR1 is SGDLS and CDR2 is YYNGEE. CDR3 length equals 16 residues. This CDR3 is CASSRLARQDQETQYF. The CDR3 nucleotides are TGTGCCAGCAGCCGACTAGCCCGCCAAGACCAAGAGACCCAGTACTTC.

On this clonotype: With a much larger clone just one base away, this may be a read error. The gene calls are TRBV11-2 and TRBJ1-2; no firm D call. Looked up from germline, CDR1 is SGHAT and CDR2 is FQNNGV. The CDR3 loop spans 12 amino acids. Trimming took 5 bases from V and 4 from J, leaving 8 bases between them. The CDR3 bases are TGTGCCAGCAGCCCGGGGAGCTATGGCTACACCTTC. This translates into CASSPGSYGYTF.

The rearrangement uses TRBV6-5 and TRBJ2-5, with 10 bases that match TRBD2. V shed 0 bases and J 5 bases; nucleotides not matched to a gene: 9. Germline V gives CDR1 MNHEY, CDR2 SVGAGI. This CDR3 is built from 17 residues. CDR3 residues: CASSYSSSGGARETQYF. The DNA of the CDR3 is TGTGCCAGCAGTTACTCGTCCAGCGGGGGGGCCCGGGAGACCCAGTACTTC.

V is TRBV5-1 and J is TRBJ2-5; either TRBD1 or TRBD2 may fit D (5 bases each). CDR1 is SGHRS and CDR2 is YFSETQ in the germline V gene. This CDR3 is built from 16 residues. V lost 4 bases and J 2 bases, leaving 18 bases between the germline ends. CDR3 amino acids: CASSPYSGTSQETQYF. DNA of the CDR3: TGCGCCAGCAGCCCTTACTCCGGGACCTCTCAAGAGACCCAGTACTTC.

The gene calls are TRBV29-1 and TRBJ2-3; D remains ambiguous. The CDR3 is 11 residues long. The germline CDR1 and CDR2 sequences are SQVTM and ANQGSEA. Between the trimmed V and J ends, which lost 1 base and 9 bases, there was a span of 8 bases. CDR3 amino acids: CSVEGVPTQYF. The CDR3 DNA follows: TGCAGCGTTGAAGGTGTTCCCACGCAGTATTTT.

The chain employs TRBV12-3 or TRBV12-4 and TRBJ2-2; D may be TRBD2 (5 bases). The CDR3 is 14 amino acids. V lost 2 bases, J lost 5 bases, and 9 bases lay in between. CDR3 loop: CASSLREGTGELFF. In nucleotides, the CDR3 is TGTGCCAGCAGTTTACGTGAGGGAACCGGGGAGCTGTTTTTT.

V and J are TRBV5-1 and TRBJ2-5, with D perhaps TRBD2 (5 bases). The germline V gene encodes CDR1 SGHRS and CDR2 YFSETQ. Trimming took 7 bases from V and 5 from J, leaving 12 bases between them. CDR3 size: 12 residues. The CDR3: CASGPREETQYF. DNA of the CDR3: TGCGCCAGCGGCCCAAGGGAGGAGACCCAGTACTTC.